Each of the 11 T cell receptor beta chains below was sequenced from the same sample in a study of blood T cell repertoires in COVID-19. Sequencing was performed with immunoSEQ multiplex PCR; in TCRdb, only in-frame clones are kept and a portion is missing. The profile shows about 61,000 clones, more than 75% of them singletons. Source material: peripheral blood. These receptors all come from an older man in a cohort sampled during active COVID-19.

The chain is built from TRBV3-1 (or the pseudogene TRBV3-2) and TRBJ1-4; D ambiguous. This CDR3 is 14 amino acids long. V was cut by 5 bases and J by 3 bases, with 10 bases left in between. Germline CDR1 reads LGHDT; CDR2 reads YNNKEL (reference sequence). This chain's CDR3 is CASSADTANEKLFF. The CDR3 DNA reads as TGTGCCAGCAGCGCCGACACAGCTAATGAAAAACTGTTTTTT.

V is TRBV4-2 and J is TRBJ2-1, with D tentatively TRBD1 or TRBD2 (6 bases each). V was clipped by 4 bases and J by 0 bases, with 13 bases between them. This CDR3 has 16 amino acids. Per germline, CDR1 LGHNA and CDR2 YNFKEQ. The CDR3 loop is CASSLEGGGSYNEQFF. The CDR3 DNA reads TGTGCCAGCAGCCTAGAGGGGGGAGGCTCCTACAATGAGCAGTTCTTC.

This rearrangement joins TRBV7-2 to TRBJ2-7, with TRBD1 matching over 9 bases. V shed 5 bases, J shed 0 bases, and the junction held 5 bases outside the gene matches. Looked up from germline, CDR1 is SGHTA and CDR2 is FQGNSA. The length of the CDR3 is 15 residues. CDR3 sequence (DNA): TGTGCCAGCAGCCCGGACAGGGGAGGCTCCTACGAGCAGTACTTC. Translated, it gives CASSPDRGGSYEQYF.

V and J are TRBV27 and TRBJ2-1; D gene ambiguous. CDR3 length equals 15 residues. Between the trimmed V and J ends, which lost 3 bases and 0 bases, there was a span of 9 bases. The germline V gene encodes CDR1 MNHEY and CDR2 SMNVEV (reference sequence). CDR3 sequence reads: CASSFVRSSYNEQFF. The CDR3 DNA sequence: TGTGCCAGCAGTTTTGTTAGGAGCTCCTACAATGAGCAGTTCTTC.

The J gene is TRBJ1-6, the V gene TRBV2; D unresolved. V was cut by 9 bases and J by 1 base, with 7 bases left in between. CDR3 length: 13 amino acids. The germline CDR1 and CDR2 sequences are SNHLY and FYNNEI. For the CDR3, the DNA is TGTGCCAGGCGGGGTTCCTATAATTCACCCCTCCACTTT. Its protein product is CARRGSYNSPLHF.

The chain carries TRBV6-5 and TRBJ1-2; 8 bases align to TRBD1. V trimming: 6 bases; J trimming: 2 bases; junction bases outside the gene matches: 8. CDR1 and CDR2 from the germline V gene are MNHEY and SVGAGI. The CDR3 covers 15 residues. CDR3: CASRPGAGGNYGYTF. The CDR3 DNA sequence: TGTGCCAGCAGACCCGGGGCAGGGGGCAACTATGGCTACACCTTC.

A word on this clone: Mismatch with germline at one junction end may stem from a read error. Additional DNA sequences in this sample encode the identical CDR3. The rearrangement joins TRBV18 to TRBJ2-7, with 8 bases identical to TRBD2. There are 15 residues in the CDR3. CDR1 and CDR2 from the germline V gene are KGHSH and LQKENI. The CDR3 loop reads CASSPNSGRNHEQYF. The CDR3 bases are TGTGCCAGTTCACCCAACAGCGGGAGAAATCACGAGCAGTACTTC.

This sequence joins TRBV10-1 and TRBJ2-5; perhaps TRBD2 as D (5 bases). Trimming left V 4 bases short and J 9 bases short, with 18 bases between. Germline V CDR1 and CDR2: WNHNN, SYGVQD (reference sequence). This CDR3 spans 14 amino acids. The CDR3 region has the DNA TGCGCCAGCAGTGCGGAGACCACGGGATGGGCCCAGTACTTC. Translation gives CASSAETTGWAQYF.

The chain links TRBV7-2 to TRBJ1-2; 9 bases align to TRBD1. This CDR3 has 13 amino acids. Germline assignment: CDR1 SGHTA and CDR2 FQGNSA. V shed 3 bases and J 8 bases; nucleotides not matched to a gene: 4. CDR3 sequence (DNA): TGTGCCAGCAGCTTTGGGGACAGGGAGGGCTACACCTTC. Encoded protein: CASSFGDREGYTF. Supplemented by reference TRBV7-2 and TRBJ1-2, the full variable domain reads GAGVSQSPSNKVTEKGKDVELRCDPISGHTALYWYRQSLGQGLEFLIYFQGNSAPDKSGLPSDRFSAERTGGSVSTLTIQRTQQEDSAVYLCASSFGDREGYTFGSGTRLTVV.

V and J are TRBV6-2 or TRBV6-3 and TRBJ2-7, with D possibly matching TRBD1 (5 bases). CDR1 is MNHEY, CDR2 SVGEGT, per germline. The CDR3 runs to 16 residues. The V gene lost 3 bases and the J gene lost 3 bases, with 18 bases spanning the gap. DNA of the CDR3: TGTGCCAGCAGTTATCATTCCCGGACAACAGTCTACGAGCAGTACTTC. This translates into CASSYHSRTTVYEQYF.

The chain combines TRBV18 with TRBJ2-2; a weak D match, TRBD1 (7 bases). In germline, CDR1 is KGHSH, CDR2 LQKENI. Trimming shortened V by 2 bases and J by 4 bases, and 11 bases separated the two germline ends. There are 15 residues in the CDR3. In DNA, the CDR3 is TGTGCCAGCTCACCAACAGGGGAGGCCACCGGGGAGCTGTTTTTT. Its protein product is CASSPTGEATGELFF. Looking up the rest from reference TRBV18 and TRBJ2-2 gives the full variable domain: NAGVMQNPRHLVRRRGQEARLRCSPMKGHSHVYWYRQLPEEGLKFMVYLQKENIIDESGMPKERFSAEFPKEGPSILRIQQVVRGDSAAYFCASSPTGEATGELFFGEGSRLTVL.